The clone carrying this T cell receptor beta chain has only one observation. Its antigen remains unidentified. Other DNA sequences of this sample code for an identical CDR3. Unmatched junction bases numbered 12, after V lost 5 bases and J lost 3 bases. There are 16 residues in the CDR3. CDR1 and CDR2 from the germline V gene are MGHRA and YSYEKL. This sample was taken from a study of cytomegalovirus exposure and HLA in healthy donors. In the PCR, 60 Vbeta and 13 Jbeta primers were used. Using immunoSEQ multiplex PCR, the repertoire was profiled, and TCRdb retains in-frame clones only, with some absent. The sample shows 150,000 to 200,000 clones, around 77% of them seen only once. General study points: The authors later found HLA-associated TCR beta chains more clonally expanded than equally common others. Analyses of presence/absence relied on an assumption of roughly uniform sequencing depth across donors. Sequencing artifact likely explains a cluster of highly shared sequence variants.

The chain couples TRBV4-1 to TRBJ2-7, with 8 nucleotides matching TRBD2. The TCR was taken from a man aged 55 to 70 in good health and CMV-seronegative. The specimen sequenced was PBMCs. For the CDR3, the DNA is TGCGCCAGCAGCAAAAGGCTAGCGGGTCAAGACTACGAGCAGTACTTC. It encodes CASSKRLAGQDYEQYF.